This paragraph covers one T cell receptor (beta chain) sequence. This sample was taken from a study of blood T cell repertoires in COVID-19. The CDR3 has 18 residues. Clones were sequenced by immunoSEQ multiplex PCR, and TCRdb holds only the in-frame ones, with some missing. The sample includes some 270,000 clones, roughly 86% seen only once; the top ten take about 8.7%. Material: peripheral blood. The source of this sequence is a man aged 35-49 years with active or convalescent COVID-19. The chain links TRBV21-1 to TRBJ2-2; TRBD2 was called by the table and not checked on the DNA. TRBV21-1 constitutes a pseudogene. For the CDR3, the DNA is TGTGCCAGCAGCGCTCGGGACTTACCACCCCCCCTCACCGGGGAGCTGTTTTTT. This codes for CASSARDLPPPLTGELFF.